The rows below give T cell receptor beta chains drawn from one sample of a study of low-dose radiotherapy and immunotherapy resistance in tumors. Each CDR3 protein is one row after TCRdb ran MiXCR on the reads. The data show roughly 100,000 distinct CDR3 sequences, 20% seen once. The sample consisted of PBMCs, taken after low-dose radiotherapy plus immunotherapy. The origin of the receptors is a female donor with ovarian cancer. Both conserved end residues are part of each CDR3. The D gene is left open where the match is weak. Not every row has a clone size; where given, it reads once, few, many or a size class.

j_gene	abundance	v_gene	d_gene	CDR3nt	CDR3aa
TRBJ2-6	many	TRBV10-3	NA	TGTGCCATCAGGCCCGGGGCGAACTCTGGGGCCAACGTCCTGACTTTC	CAIRPGANSGANVLTF
TRBJ2-2	many	TRBV15	NA	TGTGCCACCAGCAGAGATCCGGATACCGGGGAGCTGTTTTTT	CATSRDPDTGELFF
TRBJ2-1	many	TRBV19	NA	TGTGCCAGTAGGGGGGGCGATGAGCAGTTCTTC	CASRGGDEQFF
TRBJ2-2	many	TRBV9	TRBD2	TGTGCCAGCAGCGTAGATTCCGGGGGGACCGGGGAGCTGTTTTTT	CASSVDSGGTGELFF
TRBJ1-5	many	TRBV19	NA	TGTGCCAGTAGTACTAGTCCAGGGAGCAATCAGCCCCAGCATTTT	CASSTSPGSNQPQHF
TRBJ2-1	many	TRBV5-1	NA	TGCGCCAGCAGCTTGGGGTCTATCGGGGGCGCCTACAATGAGCAGTTCTTC	CASSLGSIGGAYNEQFF
TRBJ2-7	many	TRBV28	NA	TGTGCCAGCAGTTTGGGTCAGACCTACGAGCAGTACTTC	CASSLGQTYEQYF
TRBJ2-7	many	TRBV5-1	TRBD1	TGCGCCAGCAAACCACAGGGGGCGATAATCTACGAGCAGTACTTC	CASKPQGAIIYEQYF
TRBJ1-2	many	TRBV20-1	NA	TGCAGTGCCCAACGACAGGACTCGACTAACTATGGCTACACCTTC	CSAQRQDSTNYGYTF
TRBJ2-5	many	TRBV19	NA	TGTGCCAGTAGTAATTACGCCATAGAGACCCAGTACTTC	CASSNYAIETQYF
TRBJ1-6	many	TRBV30	NA	TGTGCCTGGAGCCGAGAGTCCTCCTATAATTCACCCCTCCACTTT	CAWSRESSYNSPLHF
TRBJ2-5	many	TRBV7-2	TRBD2	TGTGCCAGCAGCACCGGACTAGCGGGGCGACAAGAGACCCAGTACTTC	CASSTGLAGRQETQYF
TRBJ2-2	many	TRBV14	NA	TGTGCCAGCAGCCGGGACTTTTACGGGGAGCTGTTTTTT	CASSRDFYGELFF
TRBJ2-7	once	TRBV7-3	NA	TGTGCCAGCAGCTTACAGGACTGGTACGAGCAGTACTTC	CASSLQDWYEQYF
TRBJ2-1	many	TRBV5-1	NA	TGCGCCAGCACGGTCTCCTACAATGAGCAGTTCTTC	CASTVSYNEQFF
TRBJ2-3	many	TRBV19	NA	TGTGCCAGTAGGGCCGGCACAGATACGCAGTATTTT	CASRAGTDTQYF
TRBJ1-1	many	TRBV11-2	NA	TGTGCCAGCTCCCCCCAGGGGCGCCTTCTTGGGATTGAAGCTTTCTTT	CASSPQGRLLGIEAFF
TRBJ2-1	many	TRBV20-1	NA	TGCAGTTCGCGGATTTACAATGAGCAGTTCTTC	CSSRIYNEQFF
TRBJ2-1	many	TRBV24-1	NA	TGTGCCACCAGTGAACCCTTACCCTACAATGAGCAGTTCTTC	CATSEPLPYNEQFF
TRBJ1-2	many	TRBV5-3	NA	TGTGCCAGCAGCTTCGGCCAGTGGAACTATGGCTACACCTTC	CASSFGQWNYGYTF
TRBJ2-2	NA	TRBV7-9	NA	TGTGCCAGCAGCCCAGTGTCCCCGGGGACCGGGGAGCTGTTTTTT	CASSPVSPGTGELFF
TRBJ2-7	few	TRBV7-2	TRBD1	TGTGCCAGCAGCACCCGGACAGGGGGGGGATACGAGCAGTACTTC	CASSTRTGGGYEQYF
TRBJ1-1	many	TRBV2	NA	TGTGCCAGCAGAGCCACAGGGATGACCCCCGAAGCTTTCTTT	CASRATGMTPEAFF
TRBJ1-2	many	TRBV28	NA	TGTGCCAGCAGTTGGACTGGGGCCTCTGGCTACACCTTC	CASSWTGASGYTF
TRBJ2-1	many	TRBV7-2	TRBD2	TGTGCCAGCAGCCTCCGGACTAGCGGGAGCAATGAGCAGTTCTTC	CASSLRTSGSNEQFF
TRBJ2-4	many	TRBV6-6	NA	TGTGCCAGCAACCGATTAGCCAAAAACATTCAGTACTTC	CASNRLAKNIQYF
TRBJ2-1	many	TRBV14	TRBD2	TGTGCCAGCAGCCAAAAAGTTGTGCTAGCGGGGGACAATGAGCAGTTCTTC	CASSQKVVLAGDNEQFF
TRBJ2-1	NA	TRBV6-6	TRBD2	TGTGCCAGCACCCAGGAAGCGGGAGGCTGGGATGAGCAGTTCTTC	CASTQEAGGWDEQFF
TRBJ2-1	few	TRBV29-1	NA	TGCAGCGTTGGTGTCGGGAGTGGGCGATACAATGAGCAGTTCTTC	CSVGVGSGRYNEQFF
TRBJ2-2	many	TRBV2	NA	TGTGCCAGCGGGCGGGACTTCTACACCGGGGAGCTGTTTTTT	CASGRDFYTGELFF
TRBJ2-3	many	TRBV20-1	NA	TGCAGTGCACCCGCCCGGCTTACAGATACGCAGTATTTT	CSAPARLTDTQYF
TRBJ1-1	many	TRBV6-2/TRBV6-3	NA	TGTGCCAGCAAGGGCGCCCCTCGAATGGGTGAAGCTTTCTTT	CASKGAPRMGEAFF
TRBJ2-2	many	TRBV6-2/TRBV6-3	NA	TGTGCCAGCAGTTCCCGGAGGGGGGCGGCTACCGGGGAGCTGTTTTTT	CASSSRRGAATGELFF
TRBJ2-1	many	TRBV6-6	NA	TGTGCCAGCAGTTATGGCAGTGAGCAGTTCTTC	CASSYGSEQFF
TRBJ1-1	many	TRBV20-1	NA	TGCAGTGCTAGACTGCGGGGCGATTACACTGAAGCTTTCTTT	CSARLRGDYTEAFF
TRBJ2-1	many	TRBV3-1	TRBD2	TGTGCCAGCAGCCCGGGACTAGCGGACAATGAGCAGTTCTTC	CASSPGLADNEQFF
TRBJ2-5	NA	TRBV18	NA	TGTGCCAGCTCACCACAACAGGAAGAGACCCAGTACTTC	CASSPQQEETQYF
TRBJ2-1	many	TRBV6-4	TRBD1	TGTGCCAGCAGTCGGGACAGAATCTACAATGAGCAGTTCTTC	CASSRDRIYNEQFF
TRBJ2-2	many	TRBV30	NA	TGTGCCTGGAGTGTAGGGTGGAACACCGGGGAGCTGTTTTTT	CAWSVGWNTGELFF
TRBJ2-5	many	TRBV11-3	TRBD2	TGTGCCAGCAGGTCACTAGCGGGCCAAGAGACCCAGTACTTC	CASRSLAGQETQYF
TRBJ1-5	many	TRBV12-3/TRBV12-4	NA	TGTGCCAGCAGGGCCCTGGGCAGTAAACAGCCCCAGCATTTT	CASRALGSKQPQHF
TRBJ2-3	many	TRBV20-1	TRBD2	TGCAGTGCCGTCGGACTAGCGGGGGCCTCCACAGATACGCAGTATTTT	CSAVGLAGASTDTQYF
TRBJ2-6	many	TRBV24-1	NA	TGTGCCACCAGTGATCAGGGCCTTGCTGGGGCCAACGTCCTGACTTTC	CATSDQGLAGANVLTF
TRBJ2-7	many	TRBV15	TRBD1	TGTGCCACCAGCACCCCGGGACAGGGGATCCGAGAGTACTTC	CATSTPGQGIREYF
TRBJ2-3	many	TRBV19	TRBD2	TGTGCCAGTAGTCCCCGAGTCCCGACTGGGACTAGCGGGGGGTCAGATACGCAGTATTTT	CASSPRVPTGTSGGSDTQYF
TRBJ2-2	NA	TRBV9	NA	TGTGCCAGCAGCGTAGCTTCGAGACTTCAGCTGTTTTTT	CASSVASRLQLFF
TRBJ2-1	many	TRBV6-6	TRBD2	TGTGCCAGCACCGAACTAGCGATCTCCTACAATGAGCAGTTCTTC	CASTELAISYNEQFF
TRBJ2-2	many	TRBV24-1	NA	TGTGCCACCAGTGAAGTGGGATTAAGAAGCACCGGGGAGCTGTTTTTT	CATSEVGLRSTGELFF